This T cell receptor beta chain emerged from a study of cytomegalovirus exposure and HLA in healthy donors. The CDR3 covers 14 residues. Germline values: CDR1 LNHDA, CDR2 SQIVND (reference sequence). Trimming took 1 base from V and 1 from J, leaving 6 bases between them. Study-level findings and limits: On later analysis, the bulk of CMV-associated TCR beta chains appeared to be HLA-restricted. In a later analysis, HLA-C alleles had the fewest associated TCRs, DRB1 alleles the most. A likely sequencing artifact accounted for one observed cluster of highly shared sequence variants. Presence/absence analyses took donor sequencing depth as roughly uniform.

As regards this clone: Its target is not known.

The PCR contained 60 Vbeta and 13 Jbeta primers. Here immunoSEQ multiplex PCR was the method, and the copy in TCRdb shows in-frame clones only, minus some. This table holds about 200,000 clones, roughly 13% found once. The sequencing sample was made of PBMCs. This receptor was obtained from a man in his fifties in good health and CMV-seropositive. The chain combines TRBV19 with TRBJ2-3; D gene uncertain. The CDR3 DNA reads TGTGCCAGTAGTATAGGACTCGGCACAGATACGCAGTATTTT. The encoded protein is CASSIGLGTDTQYF.